These 25 T cell receptor beta chains were all obtained from the same sample, sequenced in a study of blood T cells in healthy people across ages. A second roughly 6 to 12 cycle PCR used barcoded and J-beta primers. TCRdb processed the 5' RACE reads anew with MiXCR; each CDR3 protein has one entry. In the table there are about 670,000 distinct CDR3 sequences, 40% to 45% of which are singletons. Sequenced input: blood. The origin of the receptors is a man at least 80 years old in good health.

V usage is TRBV4-1 and J usage is TRBJ2-1, with unresolved D. The CDR3 totals 14 residues. V shed 0 bases and J shed 7 bases, with 10 bases lying between them. The germline V gene has CDR1 MGHRA and CDR2 YSYEKL. CDR3 bases: TGCGCCAGCAGCCAAGACCCGTACGGGAATGAGCAGTTCTTC. This encodes CASSQDPYGNEQFF.

V is TRBV7-2 and J is TRBJ2-7, with 12 positions matching TRBD2. Germline V CDR1 and CDR2: SGHTA, FQGNSA. Trimming removed 2 bases from V and 7 bases from J; junction bases left unmatched: 15. There are 18 residues in the CDR3. The CDR3 coding sequence is TGTGCCAGCAGCTTACTAGCGGGGGGGGGCATCTATGTAAATGAGCAGTACTTC. As protein: CASSLLAGGGIYVNEQYF.

The chain links TRBV6-2 or TRBV6-3 to TRBJ2-5; 11 nucleotides align to TRBD2. The junction had 8 bases not matched to a gene; V was cut back by 7 bases and J by 4 bases. The germline V gene has CDR1 MNHEY and CDR2 SVGEGT. The CDR3 covers 15 residues. The CDR3 DNA follows: TGTGCCAGCATCTTTAGCGGGGGGGCCGGAGAGACCCAGTACTTC. This codes for CASIFSGGAGETQYF.

This chain uses TRBV12-3 or TRBV12-4 with TRBJ2-2; the match to TRBD2 covers 11 bases. After removal of 4 bases from V and 5 bases from J, the junction contained 6 bases not matched to a gene. The CDR3 covers 16 residues. Here the CDR3 reads CASSSLAGGGTGELFF. Here the CDR3 DNA reads TGTGCCAGCAGTTCGTTAGCGGGAGGGGGAACCGGGGAGCTGTTTTTT.

The chain has TRBV18 and TRBJ1-6; 11 bases agree with TRBD1. Per germline, CDR1 KGHSH and CDR2 LQKENI. Germline trimming cut 8 bases from V and 10 bases from J; bases unmatched to any gene: 7. CDR3 length: 14 amino acids. The CDR3 sequence is CASTGQGERSPLHF. The CDR3 DNA is TGTGCCAGCACGGGACAGGGGGAGAGATCACCCCTCCACTTT.

The gene calls are TRBV7-9 and TRBJ1-5; no clear D gene. The germline V gene encodes CDR1 SEHNR and CDR2 FQNEAQ (reference sequence). V lost 1 base and J 7 bases, leaving 11 bases between the germline ends. This CDR3 spans 14 amino acids. CDR3 protein: CASSLGQVPQPQHF. In DNA, the CDR3 is TGTGCCAGCAGCTTAGGGCAGGTACCCCAGCCCCAGCATTTT.

The chain couples TRBV5-6 to TRBJ2-5; D ambiguous. V was shortened by 5 bases and J by 2 bases, with 19 bases between the two germline ends. CDR3 size: 16 residues. Germline CDR1 SGHDT, CDR2 YYEEEE. CDR3 coding DNA: TGTGCCAGCAGACGACACAATACACTACCGCAAGAGACCCAGTACTTC. Its translation: CASRRHNTLPQETQYF. The full variable domain, with the rest looked up from reference TRBV5-6 and TRBJ2-5, is DAGVTQSPTHLIKTRGQQVTLRCSPKSGHDTVSWYQQALGQGPQFIFQYYEEEERQRGNFPDRFSGHQFPNYSSELNVNALLLGDSALYLCASRRHNTLPQETQYFGPGTRLLVL.

This clonotype was counted at least ten times. The chain links TRBV5-1 to TRBJ2-1; 9 bases are shared with TRBD1. The germline V gene encodes CDR1 SGHRS and CDR2 YFSETQ. Losses at the gene ends were 5 bases for V and 4 bases for J; bases not matched to a gene: 7. The CDR3 sequence is 15 residues long. The CDR3 DNA is TGCGCCAGCAGATCCGGGACAGGGTCGTACAATGAGCAGTTCTTC. It codes for CASRSGTGSYNEQFF. Full variable domain (rest looked up from reference TRBV5-1 and TRBJ2-1): KAGVTQTPRYLIKTRGQQVTLSCSPISGHRSVSWYQQTPGQGLQFLFEYFSETQRNKGNFPGRFSGRQFSNSRSEMNVSTLELGDSALYLCASRSGTGSYNEQFFGPGTRLTVL.

On this clonotype: A read error may be the cause here, since a much bigger clone is one base away. The rearrangement links TRBV20-1 to TRBJ2-5, with D perhaps given as TRBD1 or TRBD2 (5 bases each). This CDR3 region has 14 residues. With 4 bases removed from V and 1 base from J, the gap between germline ends came to 13 bases. Germline V gene data show CDR1 as DFQATT and CDR2 as SNEGSKA (reference sequence). The CDR3 reads CSANGWGRQETQYF. The CDR3 nucleotides read TGCAGTGCTAACGGGTGGGGACGCCAAGAGACCCAGTACTTC.

CDR3 bases: TGTGCCAGCAGCAATCCAGGGGCGCCCAATGAGCAGTACTTC. Translating gives CASSNPGAPNEQYF. The chain is built from TRBV6-2 or TRBV6-3 and TRBJ2-5; D possibly corresponds to TRBD1 (6 bases). The CDR3 covers 14 residues. The germline V gene encodes CDR1 MNHEY and CDR2 SVGEGT. V was pared by 6 bases and J by 11 bases, with 22 bases between.

This clonotype occurred many times. This sequence joins TRBV20-1 and TRBJ2-4, with D maybe TRBD1 (6 bases). The CDR3 covers 14 residues. V lost 0 bases and J 8 bases, leaving 14 bases between the germline ends. Germline V gene sequence: CDR1 DFQATT, CDR2 SNEGSKA (reference sequence). CDR3 DNA sequence: TGCAGTGCTAGAGATGTTCCGCAGGGGTACATTCAGTACTTC. Translating it yields CSARDVPQGYIQYF.

This clonotype was observed a few times. This rearrangement joins TRBV6-5 to TRBJ1-2; TRBD1 aligns across 7 bases. The germline V gene has CDR1 MNHEY and CDR2 SVGAGI. The ends lost 5 bases at V and 2 bases at J; junction bases unmatched: 8. This CDR3 contains 15 residues. The CDR3 protein is CASSAGGRWNYGYTF. The CDR3, as DNA: TGTGCCAGCAGTGCAGGGGGACGGTGGAACTATGGCTACACCTTC.

The V gene is TRBV12-3 or TRBV12-4, the J gene TRBJ2-1; D is possibly TRBD2 (6 bases). The germline V and J ends were trimmed by 3 bases and 3 bases, with 30 bases remaining between them. The CDR3 is 21 residues long. CDR3 protein: CASSFRITVSFGTGYYNEQFF. For the CDR3, the DNA is TGTGCCAGCAGTTTTCGTATTACAGTCTCTTTCGGGACTGGCTACTACAATGAGCAGTTCTTC.

The chain uses TRBV9 and TRBJ2-5; D gene unclear. Germline CDR1 is SGDLS and CDR2 is YYNGEE. The CDR3 loop spans 13 amino acids. V lost 0 bases and J lost 0, with 3 bases in between. The CDR3 is CASSVGYQETQYF. The CDR3 DNA follows: TGTGCCAGCAGCGTAGGGTACCAAGAGACCCAGTACTTC.

Only a few counts were recorded for this clonotype. J is TRBJ2-1 and V is TRBV7-2; tentative D call: TRBD2 (6 bases). Germline CDR1 reads SGHTA; CDR2 reads FQGNSA. V was pared by 5 bases and J by 2 bases, with 13 bases between. CDR3 size: 15 residues. This chain's CDR3 is CASSARDSPYNEQFF. CDR3 sequence (DNA): TGTGCCAGCAGCGCCCGGGACTCGCCCTACAATGAGCAGTTCTTC. Based on the CDR3 plus reference TRBV7-2 and TRBJ2-1, the full variable domain is GAGVSQSPSNKVTEKGKDVELRCDPISGHTALYWYRQSLGQGLEFLIYFQGNSAPDKSGLPSDRFSAERTGGSVSTLTIQRTQQEDSAVYLCASSARDSPYNEQFFGPGTRLTVL.

Ten or more counts support this clonotype. V gene TRBV18 combines with J gene TRBJ2-5, with no clear D. The V and J ends lost 0 bases and 5 bases respectively, with 10 bases between them. The germline gives CDR1 KGHSH, CDR2 LQKENI. The length of the CDR3 is 14 residues. For the CDR3, the DNA is TGTGCCAGCTCACCACCACAACCGGAGGAGACCCAGTACTTC. This codes for CASSPPQPEETQYF.

This rearrangement joins TRBV12-3 or TRBV12-4 to TRBJ2-6, with 12 bases identical to TRBD1. The CDR3 runs to 19 residues. Germline trimming cut 6 bases from V and 4 bases from J; bases unmatched to any gene: 13. The CDR3 sequence is CASSRQGQGAVWGANVLTF. CDR3 coding DNA: TGTGCCAGCAGCCGCCAGGGACAGGGGGCAGTATGGGGGGCCAACGTCCTGACTTTC.

The rearrangement links TRBV7-2 to TRBJ2-1, with 14 bases identical to TRBD2. The CDR3 runs to 16 residues. Germline CDR1 SGHTA, CDR2 FQGNSA. Losses at the gene ends were 5 bases for V and 7 bases for J; bases not matched to a gene: 7. The CDR3 coding sequence is TGTGCCAGCAGCCGACCGGGACTAGCGGGGGAGAATGAGCAGTTCTTC. Translation: CASSRPGLAGENEQFF. Based on the CDR3 plus reference TRBV7-2 and TRBJ2-1, the full variable domain is GAGVSQSPSNKVTEKGKDVELRCDPISGHTALYWYRQSLGQGLEFLIYFQGNSAPDKSGLPSDRFSAERTGGSVSTLTIQRTQQEDSAVYLCASSRPGLAGENEQFFGPGTRLTVL.

A few counts support this clonotype. The chain links TRBV10-1 to TRBJ2-1; D is uncertain. With 0 bases removed from V and 13 bases from J, the gap between germline ends came to 13 bases. The CDR3 runs 13 residues. Germline CDR1 reads WNHNN; CDR2 reads SYGVQD (reference sequence). The CDR3 region is CASSESRKQTQFF. CDR3 nucleotide sequence: TGCGCCAGCAGTGAGTCGAGAAAACAGACCCAGTTCTTC.

This clonotype was recorded many times. V is TRBV6-2 or TRBV6-3 and J is TRBJ2-1; D unresolved. Germline CDR1 MNHEY, CDR2 SVGEGT. V was trimmed by 4 bases and J by 7 bases, leaving 8 bases between them. CDR3 length: 12 residues. This CDR3 is CASSFPTNEQFF. The CDR3 DNA reads TGTGCCAGCAGTTTCCCTACAAATGAGCAGTTCTTC.

The chain carries TRBV4-3 and TRBJ2-7; 8 positions agree with TRBD1. The CDR3 totals 13 residues. CDR1 is LGHNA and CDR2 is YSLEER in the germline V gene. The V gene end was trimmed by 8 bases and the J gene end by 1 base; junction bases not matched to a gene: 4. CDR3 sequence reads: CASQRTGSYEQYF. The CDR3 nucleotides read TGCGCCAGCCAGCGGACAGGGTCCTACGAGCAGTACTTC.

The chain recombines TRBV7-9 with TRBJ1-2; the D is unclear. The CDR3 spans 12 residues. V was pared by 1 base and J by 10 bases, with 10 bases between. In germline, CDR1 is SEHNR, CDR2 FQNEAQ (reference sequence). CDR3 in DNA: TGTGCCAGCAGCTTAGTAAGGACGGCCTACACCTTC. Residues: CASSLVRTAYTF. Filled out from reference TRBV7-9 and TRBJ1-2, the complete variable domain reads DTGVSQNPRHKITKRGQNVTFRCDPISEHNRLYWYRQTLGQGPEFLTYFQNEAQLEKSRLLSDRFSAERPKGSFSTLEIQRTEQGDSAMYLCASSLVRTAYTFGSGTRLTVV.

The rearrangement joins TRBV3-1 to TRBJ2-1, with 8 positions matching TRBD2. The CDR3 contains 15 residues. The trim removed 0 bases at V and 8 bases at J, leaving 6 bases unmatched. Germline V lookup: CDR1 LGHDT, CDR2 YNNKEL (reference sequence). CDR3 residues: CASSQDSGGTDEQFF. The CDR3 DNA reads as TGTGCCAGCAGCCAAGATTCGGGAGGGACGGATGAGCAGTTCTTC.

Only a few counts were recorded for this clonotype. This chain's CDR3 is CASSYGVGNLETQYF. In DNA, the CDR3 is TGTGCCAGCAGTTACGGGGTCGGAAATTTAGAGACCCAGTACTTC. The V and J genes are TRBV6-2 or TRBV6-3 and TRBJ2-5; no definite D call. The CDR3 is 15 residues long. CDR1 and CDR2 (germline): MNHEY, SVGEGT. The ends were cut back, 2 bases at V and 4 bases at J, with 14 bases in the middle.

In its sample, this clonotype was seen a few times. The chain uses TRBV29-1 and TRBJ2-5; 7 bases agree with TRBD1. The J call may be faulty, since TRBJ2-7 better matches the DNA end. CDR3 length equals 13 residues. Per the germline V gene, CDR1 is SQVTM and CDR2 is ANQGSEA. The DNA for the CDR3 is TGCAGCGTTTTAAGACAGGGTAGCGACGAGCAGTACTTC. Encoded protein: CSVLRQGSDEQYF.